This note documents a single T cell receptor beta chain sequence. Its target is not known. The sequence runs out 3 residues before the end of the CDR3; the remainder is reconstructed from the germline J gene. This record belongs to a study of T cells in women clearing cervical HPV infection. Study-level background: Only a few women had HLA typing results available.

Cervical HPV DNA detected by MY09/MY11 PCR, typed by dot-blot. Data came from immunoSEQ multiplex PCR; TCRdb stores just in-frame clones and leaves some out. This repertoire includes fewer than 35,000 clones. With 3 bases clipped from V and 6 bases from J, the junction kept 14 bases outside the gene matches. This CDR3 has 16 amino acids. CDR1 and CDR2 from the germline V gene are LNHDA and SQIVND (reference sequence). Study-level findings and limits: Repertoire richness, not evenness, was significantly elevated in CIN3+ cases versus controls.

The TCR comes from a woman aged 18-70 years with a cervical HPV16 infection that either progressed to CIN3+ or cleared (not recorded which). Sequenced sample: blood buffy coat. The V gene is TRBV19, the J gene TRBJ2-7, with TRBD1 matching 7 bases. The part of the CDR3 DNA that was read is TGTGCCAGTAGTATTTCTGGAGGACAGGTTCTTGTCGAG. Translation gives CASSISGGQVLVE. Given in full, the CDR3 is CASSISGGQVLVEQYF.